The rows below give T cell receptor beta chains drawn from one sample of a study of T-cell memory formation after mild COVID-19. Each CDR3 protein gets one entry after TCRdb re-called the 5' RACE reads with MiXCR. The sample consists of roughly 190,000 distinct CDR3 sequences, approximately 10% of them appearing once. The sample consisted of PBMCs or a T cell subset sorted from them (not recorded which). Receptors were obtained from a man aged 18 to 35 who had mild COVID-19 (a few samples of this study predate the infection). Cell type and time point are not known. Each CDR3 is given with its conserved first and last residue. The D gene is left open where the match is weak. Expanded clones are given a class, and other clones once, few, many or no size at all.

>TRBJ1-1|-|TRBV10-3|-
TGTGCCATCAGTGGAGAACAGGGTTTGAACACTGAAGCTTTCTTT
CAISGEQGLNTEAFF
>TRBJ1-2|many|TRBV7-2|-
TGTGCCAGCAGCCTCGCGGGGAACTATGGCTACACCTTC
CASSLAGNYGYTF
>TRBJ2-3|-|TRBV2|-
TGTGCCAGCAGTAGGGACACGAAGCAGGCTTTT
CASSRDTKQAF
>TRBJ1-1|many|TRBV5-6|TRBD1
TGTGCCAGCAGCTTGGTCGGGACAGGGGGCGCGGAGGCTTTCTTT
CASSLVGTGGAEAFF
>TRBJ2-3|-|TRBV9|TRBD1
TGTGCCAGCAGCGTTGGGACAGGGGGGGTAGATACGCAGTATTTT
CASSVGTGGVDTQYF
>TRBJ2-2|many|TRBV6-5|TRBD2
TGTGCCAGCAGATCCAGCGGGGGGGCCGGGGAGCTGTTTTTT
CASRSSGGAGELFF
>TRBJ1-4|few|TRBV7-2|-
TGTGCCAGCAGCTTAGGGGTCATTGCAACTAATGAAAAACTGTTTTTT
CASSLGVIATNEKLFF
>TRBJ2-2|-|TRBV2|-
TGTGCCAGCACCGGGGCCATCAACACCGGGGAGCTGTTTTTT
CASTGAINTGELFF
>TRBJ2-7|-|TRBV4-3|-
TGCGCCAGCAGCCAAGGCCTCCCCTACGAGCAGTACTTC
CASSQGLPYEQYF
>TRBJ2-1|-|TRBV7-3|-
TGTGCCAGCAGCTTAACGGGTCCAACCCATGAGCAGTTCTTC
CASSLTGPTHEQFF
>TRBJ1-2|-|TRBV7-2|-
TGTGCCAGCAGCCCGACAGGTTTCTATGGCTACACCTTC
CASSPTGFYGYTF
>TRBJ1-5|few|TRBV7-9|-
TGTGCCAGCAGCAAAGATAGCAATCAGCCCCAGCATTTT
CASSKDSNQPQHF
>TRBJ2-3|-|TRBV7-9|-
TGTGCCAGCCATCTGGCGGGGGCTGATACGCAGTATTTT
CASHLAGADTQYF
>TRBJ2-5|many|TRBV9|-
TGTGCCAGCAGCGTGGGGGATCAAGAGACCCAGTACTTC
CASSVGDQETQYF
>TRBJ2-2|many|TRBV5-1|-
TGCGCCAGCAGCTTGGAACTTTTGTGGGGTGGGGAGCTGTTTTTT
CASSLELLWGGELFF
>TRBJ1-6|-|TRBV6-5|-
TGTGCCAATCTCACAGCGGGGCTCAATTCACCCCTCCACTTT
CANLTAGLNSPLHF
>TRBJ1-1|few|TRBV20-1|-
TGCAGTGCTAAGCCCGGGGGGCAGGTGAACACTGAAGCTTTCTTT
CSAKPGGQVNTEAFF
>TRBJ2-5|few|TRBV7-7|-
TGTGCCAGCAGCCCGAGACCGGTCCAAGAGACCCAGTACTTC
CASSPRPVQETQYF
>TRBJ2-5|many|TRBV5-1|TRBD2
TGCGCCAGCAGTTTTGGGACTAGCGGACAAGAGACCCAGTACTTC
CASSFGTSGQETQYF
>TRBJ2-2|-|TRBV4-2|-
TGTGCCAGCAGCTCCAATCAGATTACCGGGGAGCTGTTTTTT
CASSSNQITGELFF
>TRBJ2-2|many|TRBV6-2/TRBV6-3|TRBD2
TGTGCCAGCATCCCGATCGGGACTAGCGGGCACACCGGGGAGCTGTTTTTT
CASIPIGTSGHTGELFF
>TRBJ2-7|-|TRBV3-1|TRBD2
TGTGCCAGCAGCCCCGCGGGGGGGGGCCCGACCTACGAGCAGTACTTC
CASSPAGGGPTYEQYF
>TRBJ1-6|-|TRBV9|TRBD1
TGTGCCAGCAGTGCCGGGACAGGGTTTTCACCCCTCCACTTT
CASSAGTGFSPLHF
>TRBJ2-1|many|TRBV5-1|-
TGCGCCAGCAGCTCCACAGGTTCCAATGAGCAGTTCTTC
CASSSTGSNEQFF
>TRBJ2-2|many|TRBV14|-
TGTGCCAGCAGCCAAGATCTCGCCCGGGAGCTGTTTTTT
CASSQDLARELFF
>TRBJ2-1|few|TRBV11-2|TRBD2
TGTGCCAGCACCTTAGCGGGACGGATAGGGAATGAGCAGTTCTTC
CASTLAGRIGNEQFF
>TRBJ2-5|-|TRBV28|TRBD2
TGTGCCAGCCGGGAGGGAACGATAGAGACCCAGTACTTC
CASREGTIETQYF
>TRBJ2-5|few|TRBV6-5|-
TGTGCCAGCAGTTGGTACAATTCACAGGAGACCCAGTACTTC
CASSWYNSQETQYF
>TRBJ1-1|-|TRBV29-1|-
TGCAGCGCCTATCCACTGACAGCGAACACTGAAGCTTTCTTT
CSAYPLTANTEAFF
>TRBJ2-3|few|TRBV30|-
TGTGCCTGGAGCCGCGGCTGGCGGACGCAGTATTTT
CAWSRGWRTQYF
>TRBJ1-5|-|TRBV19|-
TGTGCCAGTAGTACTAACAGGGCCCATCAGCCCCAGCATTTT
CASSTNRAHQPQHF
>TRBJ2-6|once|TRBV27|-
TGTGCCAGCAGAAGGAGAACTGGGGCCAACGTCCTGACTTTC
CASRRRTGANVLTF
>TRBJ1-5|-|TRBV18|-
TGTGCCAGCTCACTCAGGGACCAGCCCCAGCATTTT
CASSLRDQPQHF
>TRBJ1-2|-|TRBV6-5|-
TGTGCCAGCAGTTACTCTGGGGCCGGTGGCTATGGCTACACCTTC
CASSYSGAGGYGYTF
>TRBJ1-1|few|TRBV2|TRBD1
TGTGCCAGCAGTGTAAGACAGGGTTACACTGAAGCTTTCTTT
CASSVRQGYTEAFF
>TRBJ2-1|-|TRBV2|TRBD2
TGTGCCAGCAGTACTAGCGGGGGGTACAATGAGCAGTTCTTC
CASSTSGGYNEQFF
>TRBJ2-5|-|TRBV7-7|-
TGTGCTAGCAGCTCGACAGAAGAGACCCAGTACTTC
CASSSTEETQYF
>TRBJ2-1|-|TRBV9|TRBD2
TGTGCCAGCAGCGCCCGTCCCGGGACTACACAGTTCTTC
CASSARPGTTQFF
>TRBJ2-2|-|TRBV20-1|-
TGCAGTGCTAGAGCGGCCAGGGGGGCGGATACCGGGGAGCTGTTTTTT
CSARAARGADTGELFF
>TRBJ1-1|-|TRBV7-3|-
TGTGCCAGCAGCTTAATGCGGGGCCCGAACACTGAAGCTTTCTTT
CASSLMRGPNTEAFF
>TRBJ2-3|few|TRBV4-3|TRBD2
TGCGCCAGCAGCTTACTTAGCGGGGGGGCAGATACGCAGTATTTT
CASSLLSGGADTQYF
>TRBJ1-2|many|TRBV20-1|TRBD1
TGCAGTGCAACCGACAGGGGCTATGGCTACACCTTC
CSATDRGYGYTF
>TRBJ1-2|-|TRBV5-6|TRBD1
TGTGCCAGCAGCATAGGGACAGGGAGAGGCTACACCTTC
CASSIGTGRGYTF
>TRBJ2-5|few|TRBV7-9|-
TGTGCCAGCAGCTTAAACCCTAGGCAGTTCATGTACCAAGAGACCCAGTACTTC
CASSLNPRQFMYQETQYF
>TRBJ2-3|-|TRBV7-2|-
TGTGCCAGCGGTAGCGAGGCGGGCACAGATACGCAGTATTTT
CASGSEAGTDTQYF
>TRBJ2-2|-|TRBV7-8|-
TGTGCCAGCAGCTCCTGGGACATTCCCGGGGAGCTGTTTTTT
CASSSWDIPGELFF
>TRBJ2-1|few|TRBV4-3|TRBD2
TGCGCCAGCAGCCAAGAGGCGGTGCGGGGGGCCGGGGCTAATGAGCAGTTCTTC
CASSQEAVRGAGANEQFF
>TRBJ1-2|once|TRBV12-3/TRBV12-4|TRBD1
TGTGCCAGCAGTCCCCGACAGGGTTTGTATGGCTACACCTTC
CASSPRQGLYGYTF
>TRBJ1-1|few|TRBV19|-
TGTGCCAGTAGTTCTTCGGGGGGAAACACTGAAGCTTTCTTT
CASSSSGGNTEAFF
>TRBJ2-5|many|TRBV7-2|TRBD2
TGTGCCAGCAGCCCTTGGACTAGACCTCAAGAGACCCAGTACTTC
CASSPWTRPQETQYF
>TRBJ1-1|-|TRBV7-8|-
TGTGCCAGCAGCTTAGACAGGCTATCGACTTTCTTT
CASSLDRLSTFF
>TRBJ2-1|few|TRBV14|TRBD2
TGTGCCAGCAGCCCCGCGGGACTATCCTACAATGAGCAGTTCTTC
CASSPAGLSYNEQFF
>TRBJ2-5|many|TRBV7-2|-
TGTGCCAGCAGCCTTCCAGAAACAGGGCTAACGATGTACCAAGAGACCCAGTACTTC
CASSLPETGLTMYQETQYF
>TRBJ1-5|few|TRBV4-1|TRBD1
TGCGCCAGCAGCCAAGGGGGGACAGGGGGCTTAAATCAGCCCCAGCATTTT
CASSQGGTGGLNQPQHF